This TCR beta chain was recovered during a study of graft-versus-host responses after intestinal transplantation. Whole-study context: Induction using anti-thymocyte globulin, followed by tacrolimus and steroids for two to three years, was given to all recipients.

To note about this clone: Its target is unknown.

This CDR3 is 13 amino acids long. V lost 1 base, J lost 6 bases, and 1 base stayed unmatched. Germline CDR1 is GTSNPN and CDR2 is SVGIG (reference sequence). Study-level results: When patients had graft-donor T cell macrochimerism, their allografts held high graft-versus-host to host-versus-graft clonal ratios. Recipient-marrow GvH clones were detected, some having first appeared in ileum or blood. An association linked early post-transplant HvG declines with peak circulating GvH clone levels.

Graft material was processed, releasing intraepithelial and lamina propria lymphocytes. Some clones are missing from TCRdb's copy, which holds only in-frame ones; the method was immunoSEQ multiplex PCR. The top ten clones hold roughly a quarter of a sample with 9,800 or so clones, 78% of them seen once. This receptor was taken from a human patient who received an intestinal transplant, so some T cells may come from the graft donor. The V and J genes are TRBV30 and TRBJ1-5, with TRBD1 identical over 9 bases. The sequencing here drew on ileum tissue, taken 500 to 550 days after intestinal transplant. CDR3 bases: TGTGCCTGGAGTGGGGACAGGGTTCAGCCCCAGCATTTT. Translated: CAWSGDRVQPQHF.